This T cell receptor (beta chain) was sequenced in a study of blood T cell repertoires in COVID-19. The wider study: Material from acute and convalescent COVID-19 was sourced from the United States, Italy and Spain. Sample material is recorded as cDNA or gDNA derived from T cells, B-cell-depleted T cells, or PBMCs.

Clones were read by immunoSEQ multiplex PCR, and TCRdb kept only the in-frame ones, dropping some. Of roughly 130,000 clones in the sample, around 79% were seen once. The germline V gene encodes CDR1 LNHDA and CDR2 SQIVND (reference sequence). V gave up 4 bases and J gave up 5 bases, with 17 bases separating them. The CDR3 is 15 residues long. The rearrangement uses TRBV19 and TRBJ1-2; D might be TRBD1 (6 bases). The sequence was collected from a man aged 55 to 70 with acute or convalescent COVID-19. Sequencing was carried out using peripheral blood. Written as DNA, the CDR3 is TGTGCCAGTAGTAAAACAGGGATCGGGTCTTATGGCTACACCTTC. It is translated as CASSKTGIGSYGYTF.